This record covers a single T cell receptor (beta chain). Its antigen remains unidentified. This entry belongs to a study of cytomegalovirus exposure and HLA in healthy donors. Study summary: Tens of millions of unique TCRs from HLA-typed donors were held in an early data release.

Regarding the study as a whole: A later analysis found most CMV-associated TCR beta chains apparently HLA-restricted. For most subjects, TCR beta sequences were reported to predict HLA-A and HLA-B alleles with accuracy.

It was with 60 Vbeta and 13 Jbeta primers that the PCR ran. Clones were read by immunoSEQ multiplex PCR, and TCRdb kept only the in-frame ones, dropping some. The sample has some 100,000 clones; about 79% are singletons. In germline, CDR1 is SNHLY, CDR2 FYNNEI. This CDR3 comprises 13 residues. The germline V and J ends were trimmed by 2 bases and 5 bases, with 9 bases remaining between them. This sequence joins TRBV2 and TRBJ1-2; D unresolved. Sequencing was performed on PBMCs. The receptor's source is a male donor in good health and CMV-seropositive. The CDR3 DNA reads as TGTGCCAGCAGTGAAAGGAGAACATATGGCTACACCTTC. Its translation is CASSERRTYGYTF.